This T cell receptor (beta chain) was retrieved from a study of blood T cells in healthy people across ages. CDR1 SNHLY and CDR2 FYNNEI come from the germline V gene. Trimming stripped 6 bases from V and 0 bases from J, with 12 bases between. This CDR3 is built from 15 residues. With each sample, at least 5.5 micrograms of total RNA were extracted. A second 7 to 11 cycle PCR used barcoded and J-beta primers. Each cDNA was tagged by a template-switch adaptor containing 12 random nucleotides. TCRdb reanalysed the 5' RACE reads using MiXCR and keeps one entry per CDR3 protein. The sample includes about 730,000 distinct CDR3 sequences, roughly 45% seen only once; the top ten take around 20%.

V and J are TRBV2 and TRBJ2-1; the D gene is possibly TRBD2 (6 bases). Sequencing input: blood. The sequence was obtained from a woman aged 55-75 years in good health. CDR3 loop: CASREGLSSYNEQFF. For the CDR3, the DNA is TGTGCCAGCAGGGAGGGACTCAGCTCCTACAATGAGCAGTTCTTC.